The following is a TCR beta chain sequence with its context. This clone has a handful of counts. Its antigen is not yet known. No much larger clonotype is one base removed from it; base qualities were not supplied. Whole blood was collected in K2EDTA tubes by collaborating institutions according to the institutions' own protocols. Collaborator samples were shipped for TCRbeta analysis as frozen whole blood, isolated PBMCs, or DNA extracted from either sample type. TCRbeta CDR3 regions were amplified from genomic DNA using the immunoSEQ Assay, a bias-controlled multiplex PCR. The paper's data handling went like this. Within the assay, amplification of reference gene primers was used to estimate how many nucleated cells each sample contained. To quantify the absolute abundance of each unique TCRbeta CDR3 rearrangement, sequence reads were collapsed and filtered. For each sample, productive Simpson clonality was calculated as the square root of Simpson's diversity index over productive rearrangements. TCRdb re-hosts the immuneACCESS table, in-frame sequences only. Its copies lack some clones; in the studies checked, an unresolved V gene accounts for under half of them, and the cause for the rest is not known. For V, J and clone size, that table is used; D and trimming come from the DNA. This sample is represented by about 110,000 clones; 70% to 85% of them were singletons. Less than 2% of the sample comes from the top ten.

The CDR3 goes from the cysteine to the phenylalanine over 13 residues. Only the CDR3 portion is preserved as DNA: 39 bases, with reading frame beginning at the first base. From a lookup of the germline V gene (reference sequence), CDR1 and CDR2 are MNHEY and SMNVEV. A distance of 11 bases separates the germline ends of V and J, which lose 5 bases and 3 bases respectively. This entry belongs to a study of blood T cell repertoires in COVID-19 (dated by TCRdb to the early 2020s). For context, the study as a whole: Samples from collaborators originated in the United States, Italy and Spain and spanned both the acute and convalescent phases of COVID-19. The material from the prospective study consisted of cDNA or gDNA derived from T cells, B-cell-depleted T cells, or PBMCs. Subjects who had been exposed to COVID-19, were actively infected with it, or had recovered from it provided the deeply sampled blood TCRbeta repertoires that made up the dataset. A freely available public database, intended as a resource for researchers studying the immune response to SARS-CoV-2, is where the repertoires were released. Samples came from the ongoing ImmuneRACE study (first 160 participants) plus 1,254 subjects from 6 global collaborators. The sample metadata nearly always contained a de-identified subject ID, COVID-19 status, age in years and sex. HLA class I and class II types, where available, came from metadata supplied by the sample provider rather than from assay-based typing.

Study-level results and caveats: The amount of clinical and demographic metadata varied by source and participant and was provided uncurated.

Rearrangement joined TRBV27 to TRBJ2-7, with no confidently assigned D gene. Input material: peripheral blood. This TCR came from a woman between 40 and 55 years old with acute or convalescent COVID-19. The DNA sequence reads TGTGCCAGCAGTCTAGACCCAATCTACGAGCAGTACTTC. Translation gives CASSLDPIYEQYF.